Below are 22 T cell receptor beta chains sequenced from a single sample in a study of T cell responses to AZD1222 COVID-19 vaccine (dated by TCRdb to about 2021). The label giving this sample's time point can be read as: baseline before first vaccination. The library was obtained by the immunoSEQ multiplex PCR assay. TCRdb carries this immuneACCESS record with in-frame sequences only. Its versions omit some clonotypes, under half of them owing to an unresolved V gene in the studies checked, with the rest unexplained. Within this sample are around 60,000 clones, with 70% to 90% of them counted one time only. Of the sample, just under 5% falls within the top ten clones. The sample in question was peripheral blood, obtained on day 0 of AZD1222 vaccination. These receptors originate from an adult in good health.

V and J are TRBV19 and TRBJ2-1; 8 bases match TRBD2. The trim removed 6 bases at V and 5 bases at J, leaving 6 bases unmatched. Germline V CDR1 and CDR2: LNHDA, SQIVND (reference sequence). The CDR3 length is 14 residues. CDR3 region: CASRPGLDDNEQFF. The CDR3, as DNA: TGTGCCAGTAGGCCGGGACTAGATGACAATGAGCAGTTCTTC.

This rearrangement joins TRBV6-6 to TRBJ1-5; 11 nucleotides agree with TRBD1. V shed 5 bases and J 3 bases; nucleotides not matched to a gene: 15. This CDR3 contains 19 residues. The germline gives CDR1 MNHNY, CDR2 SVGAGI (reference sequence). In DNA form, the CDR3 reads TGTGCCAGCAGTCCCCCATCAGCTGGACAGGGGGCTTCCAATCAGCCCCAGCATTTT. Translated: CASSPPSAGQGASNQPQHF.

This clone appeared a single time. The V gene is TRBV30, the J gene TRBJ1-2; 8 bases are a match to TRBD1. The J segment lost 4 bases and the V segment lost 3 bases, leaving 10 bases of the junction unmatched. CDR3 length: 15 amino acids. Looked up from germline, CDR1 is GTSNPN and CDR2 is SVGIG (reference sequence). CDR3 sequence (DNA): TGTGCCTGGAGATTAGGACAGGGAGGACTCTATGGCTACACCTTC. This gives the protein CAWRLGQGGLYGYTF. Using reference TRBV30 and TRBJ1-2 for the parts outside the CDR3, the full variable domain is SQTIHQWPATLVQPVGSPLSLECTVEGTSNPNLYWYRQAAGRGLQLLFYSVGIGQISSEVPQNLSASRPQDRQFILSSKKLLLSDSGFYLCAWRLGQGGLYGYTFGSGTRLTVV.

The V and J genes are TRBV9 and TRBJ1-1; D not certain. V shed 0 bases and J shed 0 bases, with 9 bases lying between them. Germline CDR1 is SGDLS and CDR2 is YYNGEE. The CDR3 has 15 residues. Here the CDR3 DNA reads TGTGCCAGCAGCGTAGAAGGGCAGTTGAACACTGAAGCTTTCTTT. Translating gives CASSVEGQLNTEAFF.

CDR3 loop: CASSNRDRDYGYTF. DNA for the CDR3: TGTGCCAGCAGCAATAGGGACAGGGACTATGGCTACACCTTC. V and J are TRBV11-2 and TRBJ1-2, with 9 bases aligning to TRBD1. The CDR3 has 14 amino acids. Germline lookup yields CDR1 SGHAT and CDR2 FQNNGV. V was pared by 5 bases and J by 3 bases, with 4 bases of the junction left unmatched.

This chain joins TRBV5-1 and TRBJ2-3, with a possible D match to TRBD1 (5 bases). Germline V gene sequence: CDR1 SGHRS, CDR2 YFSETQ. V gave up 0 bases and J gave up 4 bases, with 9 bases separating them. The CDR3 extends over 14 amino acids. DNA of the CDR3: TGCGCCAGCAGCTTGGTTGGCAGGGCAGATACGCAGTATTTT. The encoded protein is CASSLVGRADTQYF.

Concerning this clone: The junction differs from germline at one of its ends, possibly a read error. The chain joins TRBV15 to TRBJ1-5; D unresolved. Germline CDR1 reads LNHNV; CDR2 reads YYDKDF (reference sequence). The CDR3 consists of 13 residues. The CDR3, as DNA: TGTGCCACCAGCAGTAGCATCAATGAGCCCCAGCATTTT. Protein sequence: CATSSSINEPQHF.

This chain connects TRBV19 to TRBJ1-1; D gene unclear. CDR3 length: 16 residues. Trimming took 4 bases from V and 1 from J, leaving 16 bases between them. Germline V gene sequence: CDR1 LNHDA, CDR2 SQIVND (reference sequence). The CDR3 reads CASSTPIKDGNTEAFF. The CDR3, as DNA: TGTGCCAGTAGTACCCCCATCAAAGACGGGAACACTGAAGCTTTCTTT.

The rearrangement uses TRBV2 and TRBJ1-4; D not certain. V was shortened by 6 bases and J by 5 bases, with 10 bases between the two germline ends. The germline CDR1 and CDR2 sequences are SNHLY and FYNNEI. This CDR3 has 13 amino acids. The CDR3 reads CASSSPGNEKLFF. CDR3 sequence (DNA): TGTGCCAGCAGCTCACCGGGGAATGAAAAACTGTTTTTT. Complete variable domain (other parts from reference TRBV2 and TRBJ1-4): EPEVTQTPSHQVTQMGQEVILRCVPISNHLYFYWYRQILGQKVEFLVSFYNNEISEKSEIFDDQFSVERPDGSNFTLKIRSTKLEDSAMYFCASSSPGNEKLFFGSGTQLSVL.

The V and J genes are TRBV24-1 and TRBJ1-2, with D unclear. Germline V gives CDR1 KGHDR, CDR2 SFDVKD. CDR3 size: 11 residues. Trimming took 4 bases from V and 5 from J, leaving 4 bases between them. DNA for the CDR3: TGTGCCACCAGTGACTCTTATGGCTACACCTTC. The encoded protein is CATSDSYGYTF.

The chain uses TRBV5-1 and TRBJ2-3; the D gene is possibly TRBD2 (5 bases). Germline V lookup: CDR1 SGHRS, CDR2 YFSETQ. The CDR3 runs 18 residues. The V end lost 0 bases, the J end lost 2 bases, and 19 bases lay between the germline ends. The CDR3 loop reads CASSLAPSSSWDTDTQYF. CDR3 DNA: TGCGCCAGCAGCTTGGCCCCTTCTAGCAGCTGGGACACAGATACGCAGTATTTT.

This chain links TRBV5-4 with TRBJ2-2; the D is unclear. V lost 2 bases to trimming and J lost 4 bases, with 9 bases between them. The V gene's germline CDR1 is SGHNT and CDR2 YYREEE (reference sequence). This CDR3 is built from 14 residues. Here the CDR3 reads CASSFDQRTGELFF. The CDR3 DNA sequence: TGTGCCAGCAGCTTCGACCAGCGCACCGGGGAGCTGTTTTTT.

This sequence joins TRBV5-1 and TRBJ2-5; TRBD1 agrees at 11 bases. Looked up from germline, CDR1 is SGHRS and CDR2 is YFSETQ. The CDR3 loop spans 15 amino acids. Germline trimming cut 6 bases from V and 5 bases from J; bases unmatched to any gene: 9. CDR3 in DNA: TGCGCCAGCAACCCCGGGACAGGGGGACTCGAGACCCAGTACTTC. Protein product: CASNPGTGGLETQYF. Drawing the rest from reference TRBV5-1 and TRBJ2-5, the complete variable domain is KAGVTQTPRYLIKTRGQQVTLSCSPISGHRSVSWYQQTPGQGLQFLFEYFSETQRNKGNFPGRFSGRQFSNSRSEMNVSTLELGDSALYLCASNPGTGGLETQYFGPGTRLLVL.

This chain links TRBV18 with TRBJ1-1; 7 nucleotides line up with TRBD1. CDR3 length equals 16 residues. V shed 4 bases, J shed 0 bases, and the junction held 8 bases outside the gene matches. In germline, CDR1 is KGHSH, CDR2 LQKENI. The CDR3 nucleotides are TGTGCCAGCTCACTTTTGACAGGGAAGATGAACACTGAAGCTTTCTTT. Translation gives CASSLLTGKMNTEAFF.

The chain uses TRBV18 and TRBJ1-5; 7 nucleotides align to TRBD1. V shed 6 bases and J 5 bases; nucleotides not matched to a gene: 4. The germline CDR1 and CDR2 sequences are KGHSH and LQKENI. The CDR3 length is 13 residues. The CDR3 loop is CASSHDRDQPQHF. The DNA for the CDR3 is TGTGCCAGCTCCCACGACAGGGATCAGCCCCAGCATTTT.

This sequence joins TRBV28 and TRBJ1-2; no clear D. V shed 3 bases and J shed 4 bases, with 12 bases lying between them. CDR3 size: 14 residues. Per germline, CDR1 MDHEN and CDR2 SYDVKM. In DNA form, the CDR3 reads TGTGCCAGCAGTTTTCTGGGTATTGTCTATGGCTACACCTTC. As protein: CASSFLGIVYGYTF.

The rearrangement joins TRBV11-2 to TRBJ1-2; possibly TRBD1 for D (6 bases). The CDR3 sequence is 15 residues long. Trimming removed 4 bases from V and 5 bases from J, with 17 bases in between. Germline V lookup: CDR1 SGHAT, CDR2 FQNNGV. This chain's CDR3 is CASSSWITGFYGYTF. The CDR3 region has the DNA TGTGCCAGCAGCTCTTGGATAACAGGGTTTTATGGCTACACCTTC.

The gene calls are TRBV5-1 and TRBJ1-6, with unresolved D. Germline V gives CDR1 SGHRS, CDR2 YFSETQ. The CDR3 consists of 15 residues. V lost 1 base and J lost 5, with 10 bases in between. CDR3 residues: CASSLRPLDNSPLHF. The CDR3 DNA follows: TGCGCCAGCAGCTTGCGCCCTTTGGATAATTCACCCCTCCACTTT.

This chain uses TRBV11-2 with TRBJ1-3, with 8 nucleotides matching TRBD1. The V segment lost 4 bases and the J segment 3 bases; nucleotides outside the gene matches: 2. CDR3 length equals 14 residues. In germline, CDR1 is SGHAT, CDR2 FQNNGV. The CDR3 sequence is CASSSQGDGNTIYF. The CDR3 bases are TGTGCCAGCAGCTCACAGGGGGATGGAAACACCATATATTTT.

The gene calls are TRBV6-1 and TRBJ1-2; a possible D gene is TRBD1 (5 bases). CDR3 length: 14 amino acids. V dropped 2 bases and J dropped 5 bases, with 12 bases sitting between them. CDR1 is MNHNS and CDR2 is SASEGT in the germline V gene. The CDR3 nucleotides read TGTGCCAGCAGTGAAATGGGGCGGGGATATGGCTACACCTTC. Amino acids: CASSEMGRGYGYTF.

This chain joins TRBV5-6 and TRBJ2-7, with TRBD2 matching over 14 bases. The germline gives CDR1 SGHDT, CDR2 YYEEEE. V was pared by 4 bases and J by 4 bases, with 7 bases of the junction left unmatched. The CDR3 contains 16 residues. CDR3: CASSVRTSGGQYEQYF. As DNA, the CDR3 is TGTGCCAGCAGCGTCAGGACTAGCGGGGGGCAGTACGAGCAGTACTTC.

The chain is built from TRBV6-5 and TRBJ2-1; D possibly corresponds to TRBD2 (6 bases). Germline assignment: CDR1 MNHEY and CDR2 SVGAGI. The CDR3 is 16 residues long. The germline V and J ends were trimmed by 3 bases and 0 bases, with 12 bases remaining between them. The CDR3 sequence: CASSYGGASSYNEQFF. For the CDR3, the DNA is TGTGCCAGCAGTTATGGCGGGGCTAGCTCCTACAATGAGCAGTTCTTC.